The 21 T cell receptor beta chains below all came from one sample that was sequenced in a study of OX40 agonist ivuxolimab in advanced cancers. Measured with immunoSEQ multiplex PCR; TCRdb has only the in-frame clones, and not every one. In the table there are 85,000 or so clones, 80% to 90% of which are singletons. The specimen comprised CD4+ or CD8+ T cells sorted from blood, sampled in a trial of the OX40 agonist ivuxolimab. These TCRs come from an adult with an advanced solid tumor such as melanoma, head and neck, liver or kidney cancer.

V is TRBV5-6 and J is TRBJ1-2; TRBD1 matches 10 bases. The germline V gene has CDR1 SGHDT and CDR2 YYEEEE. The trim removed 0 bases at V and 5 bases at J, leaving 4 bases unmatched. There are 15 residues in the CDR3. Here the CDR3 DNA reads TGTGCCAGCAGCTTGGCGGGACAGGGGTCTTATGGCTACACCTTC. Translating gives CASSLAGQGSYGYTF.

The V and J genes are TRBV29-1 and TRBJ2-7; TRBD1 matches 7 bases. CDR1 and CDR2 from the germline V gene are SQVTM and ANQGSEA. With 7 bases clipped from V and 6 bases from J, the junction kept 18 bases outside the gene matches. CDR3 length: 15 amino acids. For the CDR3, the DNA is TGCAGCGGTGGACTGACAGGGCAGGGCACTGGCGAGCAGTACTTC. Its translation is CSGGLTGQGTGEQYF.

The chain uses TRBV7-2 and TRBJ2-2, with unresolved D. This CDR3 comprises 14 residues. The V and J ends lost 5 bases and 8 bases respectively, with 15 bases between them. Germline loops: CDR1 SGHTA, CDR2 FQGNSA. CDR3 bases: TGTGCCAGCAGCGTCCGAATCAACCCGGGGGAGCTGTTTTTT. Its protein is CASSVRINPGELFF.

The V call is TRBV4-3, the J call TRBJ2-3, with D possibly TRBD2 on 7 matching bases. The V gene's germline CDR1 is LGHNA and CDR2 YSLEER. This CDR3 contains 18 residues. The V gene lost 1 base and the J gene lost 3 bases, with 20 bases spanning the gap. The CDR3 DNA follows: TGCGCCAGCAGCCAAGGGGCCAGGGGCGGGGGATATACAGATACGCAGTATTTT. Translating gives CASSQGARGGGYTDTQYF.

The gene calls are TRBV7-2 and TRBJ1-5; 7 bases fit TRBD1. The V gene end was trimmed by 8 bases and the J gene end by 3 bases; junction bases not matched to a gene: 10. The CDR3 extends over 15 amino acids. Germline V gene lookup returns CDR1 SGHTA and CDR2 FQGNSA. CDR3 amino acids: CASGLVQGINQPQHF. In DNA form, the CDR3 reads TGTGCCAGCGGACTGGTACAGGGGATCAATCAGCCCCAGCATTTT. Variable domain in full (rest from reference TRBV7-2 and TRBJ1-5): GAGVSQSPSNKVTEKGKDVELRCDPISGHTALYWYRQSLGQGLEFLIYFQGNSAPDKSGLPSDRFSAERTGGSVSTLTIQRTQQEDSAVYLCASGLVQGINQPQHFGDGTRLSIL.

The chain combines TRBV11-3 with TRBJ2-5; 7 bases agree with TRBD1. Germline-derived CDR1 and CDR2 are SGHNT and YENEEA. CDR3 length: 15 residues. J was trimmed by 3 bases and V by 3 bases; bases with no gene match: 7. The chain's CDR3 is CASSFRTGAEETQYF. Written as DNA, the CDR3 is TGTGCCAGCAGCTTCCGAACAGGGGCCGAAGAGACCCAGTACTTC.

This rearrangement joins TRBV19 to TRBJ2-1; 9 nucleotides match TRBD1. Germline values: CDR1 LNHDA, CDR2 SQIVND (reference sequence). CDR3 size: 15 residues. V was clipped by 6 bases and J by 4 bases; unmatched bases: 7. The CDR3 nucleotides read TGTGCCAGTAGCCGCGGACAGGGGAATTACAATGAGCAGTTCTTC. Protein: CASSRGQGNYNEQFF.

The V and J genes are TRBV9 and TRBJ2-5, with TRBD1 identical over 12 bases. Germline V gene sequence: CDR1 SGDLS, CDR2 YYNGEE. This CDR3 has 19 residues. Trimming took 2 bases from V and 6 from J; bases not matched to a gene: 17. CDR3 region: CASSVRSGQGALGSKTQYF. CDR3 nucleotides: TGTGCCAGCAGCGTCCGATCGGGACAGGGGGCGTTGGGTTCGAAGACCCAGTACTTC. The full variable domain, its missing parts supplied by reference TRBV9 and TRBJ2-5, is DSGVTQTPKHLITATGQRVTLRCSPRSGDLSVYWYQQSLDQGLQFLIQYYNGEERAKGNILERFSAQQFPDLHSELNLSSLELGDSALYFCASSVRSGQGALGSKTQYFGPGTRLLVL.

The chain couples TRBV6-1 to TRBJ2-5, with TRBD2 matching over 7 bases. The CDR3 runs 13 residues. Germline V lookup: CDR1 MNHNS, CDR2 SASEGT. The junction had 4 bases not matched to a gene; V was cut back by 6 bases and J by 3 bases. The CDR3 loop is CASSWGGEETQYF. The CDR3 DNA follows: TGTGCCAGCAGCTGGGGAGGGGAAGAGACCCAGTACTTC.

The chain couples TRBV2 to TRBJ2-4, with 8 nucleotides matching TRBD1. CDR3 length: 13 residues. V shed 6 bases and J 6 bases; nucleotides not matched to a gene: 4. CDR1 is SNHLY, CDR2 FYNNEI, per germline. The CDR3 sequence is CASSYGQGNIQYF. DNA for the CDR3: TGTGCCAGCAGCTATGGACAGGGAAACATTCAGTACTTC.

CDR3 loop: CASSFGTGDQPQHF. CDR3 DNA sequence: TGTGCCAGCAGTTTCGGGACAGGGGATCAGCCCCAGCATTTT. The chain couples TRBV27 to TRBJ1-5; TRBD1 agrees at 10 bases. The germline V gene has CDR1 MNHEY and CDR2 SMNVEV (reference sequence). This CDR3 is built from 14 residues. The junction had 1 base not matched to a gene; V was cut back by 3 bases and J by 5 bases.

This chain connects TRBV28 to TRBJ2-3; 7 bases align to TRBD1. From germline, CDR1 is MDHEN and CDR2 SYDVKM. The CDR3 length is 14 residues. Losses at the gene ends were 7 bases for V and 8 bases for J; bases not matched to a gene: 12. CDR3 sequence: CASTPGGVHGTQYF. CDR3 nucleotides: TGTGCCAGCACCCCAGGGGGAGTTCACGGTACGCAGTATTTT.

The chain combines TRBV19 with TRBJ1-5, with 8 bases lining up with TRBD1. The V gene's germline CDR1 is LNHDA and CDR2 SQIVND (reference sequence). V was clipped by 9 bases and J by 7 bases; unmatched bases: 14. The CDR3 is 15 amino acids. The CDR3 loop is CASHSRGTGGQPQHF. The CDR3 coding sequence is TGTGCCAGCCACTCACGGGGGACAGGAGGGCAGCCCCAGCATTTT.

The genes are TRBV7-3 and TRBJ2-3, with TRBD2 identical over 7 bases. The junction had 8 bases not matched to a gene; V was cut back by 5 bases and J by 0 bases. The CDR3 length is 16 residues. Germline V CDR1 and CDR2: SGHTA, FQGTGA. The CDR3 loop is CASSHGGSPSTDTQYF. CDR3 coding DNA: TGTGCCAGCAGCCACGGGGGGAGCCCTAGCACAGATACGCAGTATTTT.

The chain links TRBV5-1 to TRBJ1-1; tentative D call: TRBD1 (6 bases). The CDR3 length is 16 residues. V was clipped by 0 bases and J by 3 bases, with 15 bases between them. CDR1 and CDR2 from the germline V gene are SGHRS and YFSETQ. DNA for the CDR3: TGCGCCAGCAGCTTGGAGGCGCGGACAGTCGACACTGAAGCTTTCTTT. Amino acid sequence: CASSLEARTVDTEAFF.

This chain uses TRBV4-1 with TRBJ1-1; D not certain. V was pared by 1 base and J by 4 bases, with 13 bases between. This CDR3 is built from 15 residues. Germline V gene sequence: CDR1 MGHRA, CDR2 YSYEKL. Written as DNA, the CDR3 is TGCGCCAGCAGCCAAGTACCGGAGGTGGGCACTGAAGCTTTCTTT. It is translated as CASSQVPEVGTEAFF.

This chain joins TRBV20-1 and TRBJ1-1; D is unclear. The CDR3 is 11 residues long. With 6 bases removed from V and 11 bases from J, the gap between germline ends came to 16 bases. Germline V gene sequence: CDR1 DFQATT, CDR2 SNEGSKA (reference sequence). The CDR3 DNA sequence: TGCAGTGCCGGGCGCCGGGAGTTGGCTTTCTTT. As protein: CSAGRRELAFF.

This clone was detected once. This chain links TRBV9 with TRBJ2-2; D is perhaps TRBD2 (6 bases). The ends were cut back, 6 bases at V and 6 bases at J, with 18 bases in the middle. Germline CDR1 reads SGDLS; CDR2 reads YYNGEE. This CDR3 spans 15 amino acids. DNA for the CDR3: TGTGCCAGCACTGACGAGAGGTCGGGGGCCGGGGAGCTGTTTTTT. It specifies CASTDERSGAGELFF.

The chain joins TRBV6-4 to TRBJ1-2, with D perhaps matching TRBD1 (5 bases). Trimming removed 9 bases at V and 2 bases at J, with 13 bases between. This CDR3 spans 13 amino acids. Looked up from germline, CDR1 is MRHNA and CDR2 is SNTAGT. This chain's CDR3 is CASRDGKNYGYTF. In nucleotides, the CDR3 is TGTGCCAGTCGGGACGGGAAAAACTATGGCTACACCTTC.

The chain employs TRBV19 and TRBJ2-1; a weak D match, TRBD2 (5 bases). CDR3 length equals 14 residues. Germline CDR1 reads LNHDA; CDR2 reads SQIVND (reference sequence). Trimming took 7 bases from V and 3 from J, leaving 13 bases between them. This chain's CDR3 is CASIMNRDYNEQFF. CDR3 DNA sequence: TGTGCCAGTATTATGAACCGGGACTACAATGAGCAGTTCTTC.

This clone was counted between two and nine times. CDR3 sequence reads: CASSMTGNGARDTQYF. In DNA, the CDR3 is TGTGCCAGTAGTATGACAGGCAACGGCGCGAGGGATACGCAGTATTTT. V usage is TRBV19 and J usage is TRBJ2-3, with D maybe TRBD1 (6 bases). V was trimmed by 3 bases and J by 6 bases, leaving 19 bases between them. Germline-derived CDR1 and CDR2 are LNHDA and SQIVND (reference sequence). This CDR3 has 16 amino acids. The full variable domain, with the rest looked up from reference TRBV19 and TRBJ2-3, is DGGITQSPKYLFRKEGQNVTLSCEQNLNHDAMYWYRQDPGQGLRLIYYSQIVNDFQKGDIAEGYSVSREKKESFPLTVTSAQKNPTAFYLCASSMTGNGARDTQYFGPGTRLTVL.